This TCR beta chain derives from a study of regulatory T cells in long-lasting Graves disease. CDR3-region Arm-PCR and iRepertoire HTBI primers produced the TCR beta libraries. TCRdb re-derived calls from the multiplex PCR reads in MiXCR, one entry per CDR3 protein. The sample records about 430,000 distinct CDR3 sequences, over 14% being singletons. Germline trimming cut 8 bases from V and 6 bases from J; bases unmatched to any gene: 5. Germline V CDR1 and CDR2: MNHNS, SASEGT. CDR3 length equals 14 residues. The time point is: newly diagnosed GD, antithyroid drugs for less than 3 months. PBMC RNA was the source of the TCR library. These sequences were also reported in another study, on T cells in Graves' hyperthyroidism and ophthalmopathy. As that study records: The TCR CDR3 first-round RT-PCR relied on the HTBI primer set.

The sequencing here drew on peripheral blood mononuclear cells (PBMCs), taken at new diagnosis, from a patient treated with antithyroid drugs. The chain couples TRBV6-1 to TRBJ2-2, with 11 bases fitting TRBD2. This sequence originates from a middle-aged woman with Graves disease. CDR3 protein: CASLWGLAAGELFF. CDR3 nucleotides: TGTGCCAGCCTGTGGGGACTAGCGGCCGGGGAGCTGTTTTTT.